The 2 T cell receptor beta chains reported below all come from one sample, sequenced in a study of graft-versus-host responses after intestinal transplantation. Their recognized antigens are unknown. Profiling relied on immunoSEQ multiplex PCR, and the TCRdb table lists in-frame clones only, not all of them. The sample lists some 130,000 clones, 90% to 95% occurring once. The sample in question was unstimulated CD8+ T cells sorted from spleen or lymph node cells, obtained before intestinal transplant. These receptors all come from a human donor who received an intestinal transplant.

The chain combines TRBV7-9 with TRBJ1-1; no clear D gene. This CDR3 region has 14 residues. Looked up from germline, CDR1 is SEHNR and CDR2 is FQNEAQ (reference sequence). V lost 3 bases to trimming and J lost 5 bases, with 13 bases between them. The CDR3 DNA reads as TGTGCCAGCAGCTTCTATCCGGGAGTGACTGAAGCTTTCTTT. Protein: CASSFYPGVTEAFF.

This sequence joins TRBV19 and TRBJ2-1; D remains ambiguous. The CDR3 contains 10 residues. V was shortened by 4 bases and J by 9 bases, with 4 bases between the two germline ends. The V gene's germline CDR1 is LNHDA and CDR2 SQIVND (reference sequence). CDR3 nucleotides: TGTGCCAGTAGTAGTACTGAGCAGTTCTTC. It is translated as CASSSTEQFF.